The entry below describes one T cell receptor (beta chain). The antigen is unknown. Sequenced by immunoSEQ multiplex PCR; TCRdb stores in-frame clones only, minus some. The sample has about 48,000 clones, approximately 78% seen once. These data are taken from a study of OX40 agonist ivuxolimab in advanced cancers. Study-wide results and caveats: Expanded clones belonging to CD8+ T cells outnumbered, on average, those of CD4+. Both CD4+ and CD8+ T cell populations in blood had undergone clonal expansion by week 6 at 0.1 to 3.0 mg/kg. Also present in some nonresponders was a low level of normalized T-cell clonal expansion.

Trimming cost V 6 bases and J 6 bases, with 12 bases left between them. The CDR3 has 13 amino acids. Looked up from germline, CDR1 is SGHNT and CDR2 is YYREEE (reference sequence). Material: CD4+ or CD8+ T cells sorted from blood, obtained in a trial of the OX40 agonist ivuxolimab. This rearrangement joins TRBV5-4 to TRBJ1-4; D not certain. This sequence was found in an adult with an advanced solid tumor such as melanoma, head and neck, liver or kidney cancer. The CDR3 region is CASKKGMDEKLFF. The CDR3, as DNA: TGTGCCAGCAAGAAGGGCATGGATGAAAAACTGTTTTTT.